Only a few counts were recorded for the clone carrying this T cell receptor (beta chain). The CDR3 end is not reached by the read, which stops 3 residues before it; the germline J gene fills it in. The table came from immunoSEQ multiplex PCR; TCRdb's copy has only in-frame clones and leaves some out. This sample comprises 35,000 to 45,000 clones, none seen once only. Germline loops: CDR1 SGHRS, CDR2 YFSETQ. The V and J ends lost 7 bases and 2 bases, in that order; junction bases with no gene match: 10. The CDR3 consists of 15 residues. The data belong to a study of T cell clonality in common variable immunodeficiency.

Sequenced input: peripheral blood mononuclear cells. The source of this sequence is a person between 18 and 75 years old in good health. The rearrangement links TRBV5-1 to TRBJ2-3; 7 positions agree with TRBD1. CDR3 DNA, as far as it was read: TGCGCCAGCCGCCGTGGGACAGCAGCCACAGATACG. Translating gives CASRRGTAATDT. In full, the CDR3 is CASRRGTAATDTQYF.